This T cell receptor (beta chain) was captured by sequencing in a study of cytomegalovirus exposure and HLA in healthy donors. Study-level background: Roughly four fifths of around 400 genotyped donors fell in the Caucasian-associated ancestry cluster.

The PCR contained 60 Vbeta and 13 Jbeta primers. Assay used: immunoSEQ multiplex PCR; TCRdb lists only in-frame clones, some missing. The sample yields about 140,000 clones, about 78% seen once. Germline V gene sequence: CDR1 MNHEY, CDR2 SMNVEV (reference sequence). V was pared by 8 bases and J by 5 bases, with 18 bases between. CDR3 length: 14 residues. At the time of sampling, donors were nominally healthy, though unrecorded immune exposures were likely. The TCR sequence derives from a man younger than 35 in good health and CMV-seronegative. The chain couples TRBV27 to TRBJ1-1, with D possibly TRBD1 on 6 matching bases. Sequencing was done on a sample of PBMCs. DNA for the CDR3: TGTGCCAGCGGCCTGACAGAGGGGGGGACTGAAGCTTTCTTT. This gives the protein CASGLTEGGTEAFF.